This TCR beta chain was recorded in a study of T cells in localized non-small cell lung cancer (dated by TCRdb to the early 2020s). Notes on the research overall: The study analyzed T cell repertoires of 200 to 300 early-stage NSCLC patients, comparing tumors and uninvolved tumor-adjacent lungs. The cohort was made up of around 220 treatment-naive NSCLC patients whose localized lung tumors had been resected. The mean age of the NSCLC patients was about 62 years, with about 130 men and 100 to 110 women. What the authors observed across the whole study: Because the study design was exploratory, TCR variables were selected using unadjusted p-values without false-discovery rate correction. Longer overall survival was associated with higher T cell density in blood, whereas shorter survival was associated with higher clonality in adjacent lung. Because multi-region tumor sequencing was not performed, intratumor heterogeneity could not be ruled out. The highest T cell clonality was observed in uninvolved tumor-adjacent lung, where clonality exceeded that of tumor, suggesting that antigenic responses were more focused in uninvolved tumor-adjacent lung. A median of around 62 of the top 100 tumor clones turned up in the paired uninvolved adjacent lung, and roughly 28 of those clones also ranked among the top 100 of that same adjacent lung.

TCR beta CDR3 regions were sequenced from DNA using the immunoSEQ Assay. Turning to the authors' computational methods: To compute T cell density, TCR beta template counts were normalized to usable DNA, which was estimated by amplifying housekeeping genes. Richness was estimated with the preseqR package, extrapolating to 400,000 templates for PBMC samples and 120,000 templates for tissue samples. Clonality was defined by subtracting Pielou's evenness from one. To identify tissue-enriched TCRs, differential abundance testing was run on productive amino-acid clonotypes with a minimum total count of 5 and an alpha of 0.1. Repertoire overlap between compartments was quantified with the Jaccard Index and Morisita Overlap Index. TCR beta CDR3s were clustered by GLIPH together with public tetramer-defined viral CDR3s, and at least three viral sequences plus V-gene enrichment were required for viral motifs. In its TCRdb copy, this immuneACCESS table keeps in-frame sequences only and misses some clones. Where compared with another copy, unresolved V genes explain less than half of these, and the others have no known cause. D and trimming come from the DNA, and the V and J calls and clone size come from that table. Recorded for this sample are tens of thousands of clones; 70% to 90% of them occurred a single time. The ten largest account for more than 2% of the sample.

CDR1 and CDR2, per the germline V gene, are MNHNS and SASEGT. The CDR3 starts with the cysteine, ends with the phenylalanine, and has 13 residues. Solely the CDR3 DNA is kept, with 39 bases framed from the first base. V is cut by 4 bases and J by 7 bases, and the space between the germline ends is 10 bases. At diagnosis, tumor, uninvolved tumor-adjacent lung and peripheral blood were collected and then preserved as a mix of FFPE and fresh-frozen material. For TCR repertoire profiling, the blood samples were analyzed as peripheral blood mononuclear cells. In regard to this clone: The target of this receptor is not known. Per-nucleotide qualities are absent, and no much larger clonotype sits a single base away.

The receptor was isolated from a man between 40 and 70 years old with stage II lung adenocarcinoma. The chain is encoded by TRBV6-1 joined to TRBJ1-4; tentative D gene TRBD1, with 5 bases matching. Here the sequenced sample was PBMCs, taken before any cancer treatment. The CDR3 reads CASSAREGEKLFF. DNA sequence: TGTGCCAGCAGTGCCAGGGAGGGTGAAAAACTGTTTTTT.